This T cell receptor beta chain was captured in a study of OX40 agonist ivuxolimab in advanced cancers. CDR1 MGHRA and CDR2 YSYEKL come from the germline V gene. J was trimmed by 4 bases and V by 1 base; bases with no gene match: 3. CDR3 length: 14 residues. Libraries were prepared by immunoSEQ multiplex PCR; TCRdb keeps only in-frame clonotypes and omits some of them. The table includes about 8,900 clones, 70% to 90% detected once. This clone was found a few times. This specimen consisted of CD4+ or CD8+ T cells sorted from blood, obtained in a trial of the OX40 agonist ivuxolimab. The receptor was derived from an adult with an advanced solid tumor such as melanoma, head and neck, liver or kidney cancer. The chain couples TRBV4-1 to TRBJ1-2; 7 bases agree with TRBD1. CDR3: CASSQGDRVYGYTF. The DNA for the CDR3 is TGCGCCAGCAGCCAAGGTGACAGGGTCTATGGCTACACCTTC.